These 11 T cell receptor beta chains were all obtained from the same sample, sequenced in a study of blood T cell repertoires in COVID-19. Sequencing used immunoSEQ multiplex PCR; TCRdb keeps in-frame clones, though not all of them. The table includes over 150,000 clones, about 80% detected once. Sequencing used peripheral blood. The receptors derive from a man aged 70 or older with active or convalescent COVID-19.

CDR3: CASSHPGQAGYGYTF. Here the CDR3 DNA reads TGTGCCAGCAGCCACCCAGGACAGGCGGGCTATGGCTACACCTTC. The chain carries TRBV11-2 and TRBJ1-2, with 7 bases matching TRBD1. Germline V CDR1 and CDR2: SGHAT, FQNNGV. The CDR3 length is 15 residues. J gave up 4 bases and V 5 bases, and 10 bases lay outside the gene matches. The variable domain in full, with the rest retrieved from reference TRBV11-2 and TRBJ1-2, is EAGVAQSPRYKIIEKRQSVAFWCNPISGHATLYWYQQILGQGPKLLIQFQNNGVVDDSQLPKDRFSAERLKGVDSTLKIQPAKLEDSAVYLCASSHPGQAGYGYTFGSGTRLTVV.

The count of this clone is one. The gene calls are TRBV4-2 and TRBJ2-6; 10 nucleotides agree with TRBD1. The V segment lost 5 bases and the J segment 4 bases; nucleotides outside the gene matches: 8. The germline V gene has CDR1 LGHNA and CDR2 YNFKEQ. The CDR3 length is 17 residues. CDR3 sequence reads: CASSSPGTGDGANVLTF. The CDR3 DNA follows: TGTGCCAGCAGCTCGCCCGGGACAGGGGACGGGGCCAACGTCCTGACTTTC.

The chain uses TRBV7-3 and TRBJ2-1, with a tentative D call TRBD2 (6 bases). CDR1 SGHTA and CDR2 FQGTGA come from the germline V gene. The germline V and J ends were trimmed by 5 bases and 6 bases, with 14 bases remaining between them. The CDR3 covers 14 residues. CDR3 amino acids: CASSPRGLPNEQFF. In DNA form, the CDR3 reads TGTGCCAGCAGCCCGCGGGGACTTCCCAATGAGCAGTTCTTC.

This chain joins TRBV11-2 and TRBJ1-4; no clear D gene. Per the germline V gene, CDR1 is SGHAT and CDR2 is FQNNGV. V gave up 5 bases and J gave up 0 bases, with 13 bases separating them. The CDR3 spans 16 residues. CDR3 residues: CASSADAGATNEKLFF. The DNA of the CDR3 is TGTGCCAGCAGCGCAGACGCGGGCGCAACTAATGAAAAACTGTTTTTT.

The chain employs TRBV7-2 and TRBJ1-2, with D tentatively TRBD1 (6 bases). The V gene's germline CDR1 is SGHTA and CDR2 FQGNSA. This CDR3 is 16 amino acids long. V gave up 1 base and J gave up 5 bases, with 17 bases separating them. CDR3 residues: CASSLDPEGGRYGYTF. In DNA, the CDR3 is TGTGCCAGCAGCTTAGATCCCGAGGGGGGGAGGTATGGCTACACCTTC.

The chain joins TRBV5-5 to TRBJ2-1; weak D call: TRBD2 (5 bases). Germline CDR1 and CDR2: SGHKS and YYEKEE (reference sequence). There are 13 residues in the CDR3. Trimming removed 0 bases at V and 7 bases at J, with 8 bases between. CDR3 protein: CASSLVRENEQFF. The CDR3 region has the DNA TGTGCCAGCAGCTTGGTAAGGGAGAATGAGCAGTTCTTC.

This clone was recorded only once. The CDR3: CASSFGGSNQPQHF. Here the CDR3 DNA reads TGTGCCAGCAGTTTTGGAGGTAGCAATCAGCCCCAGCATTTT. This rearrangement joins TRBV28 to TRBJ1-5; D not certain. V was pared by 3 bases and J by 0 bases, with 6 bases between. The CDR3 covers 14 residues. Per germline, CDR1 MDHEN and CDR2 SYDVKM.

This sequence joins TRBV5-4 and TRBJ1-1, with TRBD1 as a possible D gene (6 bases). V dropped 4 bases and J dropped 5 bases, with 15 bases sitting between them. The CDR3 runs to 14 residues. Germline CDR1 reads SGHNT; CDR2 reads YYREEE (reference sequence). CDR3 DNA: TGTGCCAGCAGCCAGGGGCAGGGAGGGACTGAAGCTTTCTTT. Translated: CASSQGQGGTEAFF.

This clone was seen a handful of times. The V and J genes are TRBV3-1 (or the pseudogene TRBV3-2) and TRBJ2-1; D may be TRBD1 (5 bases). The CDR3 is made up of 15 amino acids. V was trimmed by 1 base and J by 7 bases, leaving 14 bases between them. The V gene's germline CDR1 is LGHDT and CDR2 YNNKEL (reference sequence). DNA for the CDR3: TGTGCCAGCAGCCAAGCCAGGGATTCGTGGAATGAGCAGTTCTTC. Translated: CASSQARDSWNEQFF.

The chain couples TRBV3-1 (or the pseudogene TRBV3-2) to TRBJ2-7; tentative D call: TRBD1 (6 bases). Trimming shortened V by 6 bases and J by 1 base, and 13 bases separated the two germline ends. This CDR3 region has 14 residues. The V gene's germline CDR1 is LGHDT and CDR2 YNNKEL (reference sequence). In nucleotides, the CDR3 is TGTGCCAGCAGGCAAAAGGGGACATCCTACGAGCAGTACTTC. Residues: CASRQKGTSYEQYF.

The rearrangement uses TRBV9 and TRBJ1-2; TRBD1 matches at 11 bases. This CDR3 is 15 amino acids long. Germline values: CDR1 SGDLS, CDR2 YYNGEE. Trimming removed 0 bases from V and 8 bases from J; junction bases left unmatched: 6. DNA of the CDR3: TGTGCCAGCAGCGTAGGGGGACAGGGGGGCCTGGGCTACACCTTC. Translation gives CASSVGGQGGLGYTF.